This T cell receptor beta chain was identified in a study of T cell responses to AZD1222 COVID-19 vaccine (dated by TCRdb to the early 2020s). Describing the broader study: TCR sequencing covered 233 trial participants: about 210 given two doses of AZD1222 and 26 given two doses of MenACWY control vaccine. Trial participants were enrolled by age into 18-55, 56-69 and 70-plus year subgroups, with around 140, 26 and 57 TCR-sequenced participants respectively. The investigation overall reported the following: In the small 56-69-year group, the increase in depth fell short of significance, most likely because of low power. Most participants were white British and females outnumbered males, and the authors suggested that clonal diversity may have been underestimated. Reportedly, almost half of the unique spike-specific TCRs recognized epitopes lying outside the regions that are mutated in the B.1.351 and B.1.1.7 variants. After two AZD1222 doses, both the breadth and the depth of spike-specific TCRs were significantly higher than at day 0 and than in MenACWY recipients. Vaccine-associated CD4 TCRs spanned the whole spike protein, with dominant responses in regions 160-218 and 743-854. Conclusions about previously exposed vaccinees are limited, since just five to seven AZD1222 recipients were seropositive for SARS-CoV-2 at baseline. Because no day 14 peak-response samples were available, repertoires were characterized only after the peak T cell response.

The CDR3 regions of human TCRbeta chains were subjected to immunosequencing. As for how the authors treated the data: Repertoire TCRs were matched against a reference library of SARS-CoV-2-specific TCRs generated with the MIRA antigen-specificity platform. Breadth meant the fraction of unique TCRs that were SARS-CoV-2-associated, whereas depth meant the fraction of total T cells that were SARS-CoV-2-associated. Using the MIRA data, each spike-specific TCR was mapped to the spike region that the TCR reacts to and placed in a CD4 or CD8 class. Log10-transformed breadth and depth values were compared by one-way ANOVA with Sidak's multiple comparisons tests. This is the immuneACCESS table as TCRdb keeps it, with only in-frame sequences that have V and J called. A part of the clones is gone; compared with another copy, unresolved V genes explain less than half, and the rest is unexplained. V and J calls and clone size follow that table, whereas D and trimming were derived from the DNA. For this sample there are 80,000 to 100,000 clones; roughly 86% appear just once. Jointly, the top ten make up 5.6% of the sample.

This clone appeared a single time. What antigen it recognizes has not been identified. Base qualities are not provided; no much larger clone lies one nucleotide away. From the cysteine up to the phenylalanine, the CDR3 has a length of 13 residues. The retained sequence is limited to the CDR3, 39 bases, with the frame set at the first base. Taken from the germline V gene (reference sequence), the CDR1 and CDR2 loops are MNHNY and SVGAGI. Trimming takes 6 bases off V and 5 bases off J; junction bases not matched to a gene: 4. The time point label corresponds to: about 28 days (+/-7) after the second vaccine dose. AZD1222 recipients given second doses at about 4 weeks or at about 12 weeks were pooled, since spike-specific TCR depth and breadth were not found to differ between the two schedules. The vaccinee samples were drawn from two UK trials, COV001 and COV002, one of which was a single-blind randomized controlled phase 2/3 trial testing AZD1222 (ChAdOx1 nCoV-19) in healthy adults. For TCRbeta chain sequencing, PBMC samples were collected from trial participants at day 0 and at day 28 after the second dose.

The sequence was obtained from an adult who received the AZD1222 COVID-19 vaccine. The source material was peripheral blood, sampled 28 days after the second AZD1222 dose. Recombination linked TRBV6-6 to TRBJ2-5; 9 middle bases align to TRBD1. This receptor carries the CDR3 CASSRDRAETQYF. The sequenced DNA: TGTGCCAGCAGCCGGGACAGGGCTGAGACCCAGTACTTC.